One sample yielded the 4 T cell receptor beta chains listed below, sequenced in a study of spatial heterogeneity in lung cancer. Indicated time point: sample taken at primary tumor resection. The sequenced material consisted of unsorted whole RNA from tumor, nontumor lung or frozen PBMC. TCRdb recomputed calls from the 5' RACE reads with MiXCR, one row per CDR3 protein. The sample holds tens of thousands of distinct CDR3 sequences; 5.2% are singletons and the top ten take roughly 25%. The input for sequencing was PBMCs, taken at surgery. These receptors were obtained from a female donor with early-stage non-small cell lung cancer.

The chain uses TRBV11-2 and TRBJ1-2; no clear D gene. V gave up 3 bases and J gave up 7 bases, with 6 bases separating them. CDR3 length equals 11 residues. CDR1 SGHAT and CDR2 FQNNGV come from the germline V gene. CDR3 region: CASSFRGGYTF. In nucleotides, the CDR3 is TGTGCCAGCAGCTTCCGGGGTGGCTACACCTTC.

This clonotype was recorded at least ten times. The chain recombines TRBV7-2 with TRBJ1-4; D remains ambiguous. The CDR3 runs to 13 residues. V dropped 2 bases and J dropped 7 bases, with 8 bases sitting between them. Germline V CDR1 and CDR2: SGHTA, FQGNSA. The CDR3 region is CASSLTWSEKLFF. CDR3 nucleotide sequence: TGTGCCAGCAGCTTAACGTGGAGTGAAAAACTGTTTTTT. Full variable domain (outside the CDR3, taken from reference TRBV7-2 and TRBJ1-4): GAGVSQSPSNKVTEKGKDVELRCDPISGHTALYWYRQSLGQGLEFLIYFQGNSAPDKSGLPSDRFSAERTGGSVSTLTIQRTQQEDSAVYLCASSLTWSEKLFFGSGTQLSVL.

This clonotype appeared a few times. CDR3 DNA: TGTGCCAGCAGTTTAACAGGGATCGAGCAGTACTTC. The encoded protein is CASSLTGIEQYF. The V and J genes are TRBV28 and TRBJ2-7, with a tentative D call TRBD1 (6 bases). Trimming pared 2 bases from V and 6 bases from J, leaving 8 bases between. Per the germline V gene, CDR1 is MDHEN and CDR2 is SYDVKM. The CDR3 has 12 residues. Combining the CDR3 with reference TRBV28 and TRBJ2-7 gives the whole variable domain DVKVTQSSRYLVKRTGEKVFLECVQDMDHENMFWYRQDPGLGLRLIYFSYDVKMKEKGDIPEGYSVSREKKERFSLILESASTNQTSMYLCASSLTGIEQYFGPGTRLTVT.

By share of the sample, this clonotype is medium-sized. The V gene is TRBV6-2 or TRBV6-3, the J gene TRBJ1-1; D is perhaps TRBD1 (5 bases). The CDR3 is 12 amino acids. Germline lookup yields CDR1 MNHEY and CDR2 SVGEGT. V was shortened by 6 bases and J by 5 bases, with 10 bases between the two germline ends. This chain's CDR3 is CASSREGTEAFF. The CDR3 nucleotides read TGTGCCAGCAGCAGGGAGGGGACTGAAGCTTTCTTT.